What follows are 19 T cell receptor beta chains derived from one specimen sequenced in a study of blood T cell repertoires in COVID-19. Measured with immunoSEQ multiplex PCR; TCRdb has only the in-frame clones, and not every one. The table shows roughly 60,000 clones, with around 90% occurring only once. Sequenced material: peripheral blood. The source of these receptors is a human donor with acute or convalescent COVID-19. The donor label of this sample is uncertain.

V usage is TRBV7-2 and J usage is TRBJ2-7; 14 nucleotides align to TRBD2. V shed 6 bases, J shed 4 bases, and the junction held 8 bases outside the gene matches. The CDR3 loop spans 16 amino acids. CDR1 and CDR2 from the germline V gene are SGHTA and FQGNSA. CDR3 coding DNA: TGTGCCAGCAGGCCTGGGGGGACTAGCGGGAGTTACGAGCAGTACTTC. Protein product: CASRPGGTSGSYEQYF.

In this sample, this clone turned up a few times. The genes are TRBV18 and TRBJ2-2; TRBD2 might be the D (5 bases). The CDR3 contains 15 residues. CDR1 and CDR2 from the germline V gene are KGHSH and LQKENI. Deletions cut 3 bases from V and 4 bases from J, with 12 bases between. The CDR3 DNA is TGTGCCAGCTCACCGACGGGATATACCACCGGGGAGCTGTTTTTT. Amino acids: CASSPTGYTTGELFF.

This chain uses TRBV5-1 with TRBJ1-5; 8 nucleotides align to TRBD1. The V and J ends lost 1 base and 8 bases, in that order; junction bases with no gene match: 5. There are 14 residues in the CDR3. Germline V gives CDR1 SGHRS, CDR2 YFSETQ. CDR3: CASSLTDREEPQHF. Written as DNA, the CDR3 is TGCGCCAGCAGCTTGACGGACAGGGAAGAGCCCCAGCATTTT.

This clone came up once. The chain recombines TRBV24-1 with TRBJ2-1; 8 nucleotides align to TRBD2. Germline trimming cut 9 bases from V and 6 bases from J; bases unmatched to any gene: 9. Germline lookup yields CDR1 KGHDR and CDR2 SFDVKD. This CDR3 region has 14 residues. CDR3 DNA sequence: TGTGCCACCTTCAGCGGGAGCCCACCCAATGAGCAGTTCTTC. Translated, it gives CATFSGSPPNEQFF.

The chain uses TRBV7-2 and TRBJ2-2; 8 positions match TRBD1. After removal of 6 bases from V and 6 bases from J, the junction contained 6 bases not matched to a gene. CDR1 is SGHTA and CDR2 is FQGNSA in the germline V gene. This CDR3 is built from 14 residues. The CDR3 protein is CASRPTGVSGELFF. The CDR3 DNA reads TGTGCCAGCAGACCGACAGGGGTGTCCGGGGAGCTGTTTTTT.

The V gene is TRBV23-1, the J gene TRBJ2-2, with 8 bases identical to TRBD1. TRBV23-1 is placed among ORFs of uncertain function. The CDR3 totals 13 residues. V lost 7 bases and J lost 4; bases outside the gene matches: 2. The DNA for the CDR3 is TGCGCCAGCACGCAGGGGGCCACCGGGGAGCTGTTTTTT. Translated: CASTQGATGELFF.

Only a few counts were recorded for this clone. This CDR3 is also generated by other DNA sequences in the sample. The V and J genes are TRBV7-3 and TRBJ2-1; 10 nucleotides agree with TRBD2. The CDR3 totals 15 residues. The V segment lost 5 bases and the J segment 1 base; nucleotides outside the gene matches: 2. Germline V gives CDR1 SGHTA, CDR2 FQGTGA. The CDR3 is CASSRTSGSYNEQFF. CDR3 coding DNA: TGTGCCAGCAGCCGGACTAGCGGTTCCTACAATGAGCAGTTCTTC.

The V gene is TRBV7-8, the J gene TRBJ2-7; no firm D call. Germline V gene sequence: CDR1 SGHVS, CDR2 FQNEAQ. The CDR3 is 12 amino acids. V was shortened by 3 bases and J by 5 bases, with 8 bases between the two germline ends. In nucleotides, the CDR3 is TGTGCCAGCAGCTTGTCAGAACACGAGCAGTACTTC. Its translation is CASSLSEHEQYF.

The rearrangement links TRBV6-6 to TRBJ1-5, with TRBD1 as a possible D gene (5 bases). CDR3 length equals 15 residues. In germline, CDR1 is MNHNY, CDR2 SVGAGI (reference sequence). Trimming took 4 bases from V and 2 from J, leaving 12 bases between them. CDR3 residues: CASSSGRSGNQPQHF. CDR3 DNA sequence: TGTGCCAGCAGTTCAGGGAGGAGTGGCAATCAGCCCCAGCATTTT.

The chain links TRBV11-1 to TRBJ2-1; a weak D match, TRBD1 (8 bases). The CDR3 is 15 amino acids. The germline V gene has CDR1 SGHAT and CDR2 FQDESV (reference sequence). V was clipped by 6 bases and J by 5 bases, with 17 bases between them. CDR3 bases: TGTGCCAGCAGTGCGTGGACAGGGAGGGACAATGAGCAGTTCTTC. This sequence encodes CASSAWTGRDNEQFF.

The chain is built from TRBV3-1 (or the pseudogene TRBV3-2) and TRBJ2-3; D may be TRBD2 (6 bases). The V gene's germline CDR1 is LGHDT and CDR2 YNNKEL (reference sequence). This CDR3 contains 15 residues. V was trimmed by 1 base and J by 2 bases, leaving 10 bases between them. CDR3 loop: CASSQAGDPTDTQYF. CDR3 DNA sequence: TGTGCCAGCAGCCAAGCGGGAGATCCCACAGATACGCAGTATTTT.

Concerning this clone itself: Other DNA sequences within the sample encode an identical CDR3. V and J are TRBV2 and TRBJ1-5, with unresolved D. The CDR3 has 13 residues. Trimming cost V 4 bases and J 3 bases, with 7 bases left between them. The V gene's germline CDR1 is SNHLY and CDR2 FYNNEI. This CDR3 reads CASSGQSNQPQHF. For the CDR3, the DNA is TGTGCCAGCAGTGGGCAGTCCAATCAGCCCCAGCATTTT.

The rearrangement joins TRBV13 to TRBJ1-1; 7 bases are shared with TRBD1. The CDR3 has 14 residues. Germline assignment: CDR1 PRHDT and CDR2 FYEKMQ (reference sequence). J gave up 4 bases and V 4 bases, and 6 bases lay outside the gene matches. The CDR3 here is CASSSDRALTEAFF. Here the CDR3 DNA reads TGTGCCAGCAGCTCCGACAGGGCCCTCACTGAAGCTTTCTTT.

The V and J genes are TRBV27 and TRBJ2-1; D call uncertain. The CDR3 has 15 amino acids. Germline-derived CDR1 and CDR2 are MNHEY and SMNVEV (reference sequence). V dropped 4 bases and J dropped 0 bases, with 10 bases sitting between them. CDR3 residues: CASSSAERSYNEQFF. CDR3 DNA: TGTGCCAGCAGTTCGGCGGAACGCTCCTACAATGAGCAGTTCTTC.

The chain links TRBV19 to TRBJ1-2; 9 bases map to TRBD1. J was trimmed by 4 bases and V by 2 bases; bases with no gene match: 14. Germline assignment: CDR1 LNHDA and CDR2 SQIVND (reference sequence). The CDR3 length is 18 residues. CDR3 DNA: TGTGCCAGTAGTATACGTGCCGGGACAGGGTCGCGGACCTATGGCTACACCTTC. As protein: CASSIRAGTGSRTYGYTF.

This clone was seen once. The rearrangement joins TRBV28 to TRBJ2-5; TRBD2 is a possible D gene (5 bases). The V and J ends lost 6 bases and 3 bases respectively, with 17 bases between them. Germline V gives CDR1 MDHEN, CDR2 SYDVKM. CDR3 length: 15 amino acids. CDR3 loop: CASSTGGSGKETQYF. The DNA for the CDR3 is TGTGCCAGCAGCACCGGTGGGAGCGGTAAAGAGACCCAGTACTTC.

J is TRBJ2-3 and V is TRBV27; no reliable D call. V dropped 4 bases and J dropped 0 bases, with 17 bases sitting between them. The CDR3 has 17 residues. CDR1 and CDR2 (germline): MNHEY, SMNVEV (reference sequence). The CDR3 is CASSSSQRFFSTDTQYF. CDR3 nucleotide sequence: TGTGCCAGCAGTTCGTCCCAGCGTTTTTTTAGCACAGATACGCAGTATTTT.

V and J are TRBV12-3 or TRBV12-4 and TRBJ2-5; perhaps TRBD2 as D (5 bases). V lost 6 bases, J lost 5 bases, and 13 bases lay in between. This CDR3 spans 13 amino acids. The CDR3 is CASSPGVFETQYF. CDR3 DNA: TGTGCCAGCAGCCCCGGGGTTTTCGAGACCCAGTACTTC.

The rearrangement links TRBV10-3 to TRBJ2-3, with TRBD2 identical over 12 bases. The CDR3 is 17 amino acids. Germline V gives CDR1 ENHRY, CDR2 SYGVKD. Trimming at V came to 10 bases and at J to 4 bases, leaving 15 bases not matched to a gene. The CDR3 protein is CATSATWTSGIPDTQYF. The CDR3 region has the DNA TGTGCCACTTCTGCAACCTGGACTAGCGGGATCCCAGATACGCAGTATTTT.